This T cell receptor beta chain appears in the sequencing data of a study of T-cell memory formation after mild COVID-19. About the study: Largely, the TCR clusters proved donor specific.

The table lists this clonotype with a few counts. Its cognate antigen is unknown. General study findings and limits: Shrinking CD4+ clones were chiefly CM and EM; CD8+ ones were chiefly EMRA. The SARS-CoV-2 specificity of second-wave clones reaching peak at day 37 remained unverified.

The CDR3 runs to 16 residues. V lost 5 bases and J 5 bases, leaving 18 bases between the germline ends. Germline V gene data show CDR1 as MNHEY and CDR2 as SMNVEV (reference sequence). 5'RACE, which relied on constant-segment primers, yielded TCR alpha and TCR beta cDNA libraries carrying sample barcodes and UMIs. One entry per CDR3 protein, called by TCRdb with MiXCR from the 5' RACE reads. The sample shows under 550,000 distinct CDR3 sequences, 15% to 20% of them seen only once. The chain is built from TRBV27 and TRBJ2-2; tentatively, D is TRBD1 (6 bases). This receptor was identified in an adult woman who had mild COVID-19 (a few samples of this study predate the infection). Cell type and time point are not known. Sequenced sample: PBMCs or a T cell subset sorted from them (not recorded which). In nucleotides, the CDR3 is TGTGCCAGCAGTCCAAGACAGGTTAGAGGAACCGGGGAGCTGTTTTTT. This translates into CASSPRQVRGTGELFF.